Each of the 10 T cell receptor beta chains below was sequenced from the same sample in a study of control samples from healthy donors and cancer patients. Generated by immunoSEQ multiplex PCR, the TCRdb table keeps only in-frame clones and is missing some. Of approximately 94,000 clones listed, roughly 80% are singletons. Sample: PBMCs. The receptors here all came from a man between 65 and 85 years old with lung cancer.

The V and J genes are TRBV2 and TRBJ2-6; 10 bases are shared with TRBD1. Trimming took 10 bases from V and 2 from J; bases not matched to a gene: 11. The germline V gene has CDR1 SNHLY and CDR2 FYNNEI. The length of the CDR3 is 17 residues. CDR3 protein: CATTKPTGGAGANVLTF. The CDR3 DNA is TGTGCCACAACGAAACCGACAGGGGGCGCTGGGGCCAACGTCCTGACTTTC.

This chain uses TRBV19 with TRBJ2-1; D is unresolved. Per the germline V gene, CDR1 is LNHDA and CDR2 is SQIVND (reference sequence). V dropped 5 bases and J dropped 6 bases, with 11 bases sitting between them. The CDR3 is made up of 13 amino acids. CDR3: CASSSAASNEQFF. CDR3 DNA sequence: TGTGCCAGTAGTTCGGCCGCCTCCAATGAGCAGTTCTTC.

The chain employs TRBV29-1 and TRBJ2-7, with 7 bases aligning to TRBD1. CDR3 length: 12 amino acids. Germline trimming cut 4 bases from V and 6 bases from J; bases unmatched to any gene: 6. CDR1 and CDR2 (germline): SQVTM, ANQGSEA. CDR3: CSVATGPGEQYF. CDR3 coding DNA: TGCAGCGTTGCGACAGGGCCCGGCGAGCAGTACTTC.

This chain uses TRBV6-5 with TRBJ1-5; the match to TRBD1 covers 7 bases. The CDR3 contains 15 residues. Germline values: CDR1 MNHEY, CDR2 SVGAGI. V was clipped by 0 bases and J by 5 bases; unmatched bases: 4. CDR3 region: CASSYSNRGYQPQHF. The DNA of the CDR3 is TGTGCCAGCAGTTACTCGAACAGGGGATATCAGCCCCAGCATTTT.

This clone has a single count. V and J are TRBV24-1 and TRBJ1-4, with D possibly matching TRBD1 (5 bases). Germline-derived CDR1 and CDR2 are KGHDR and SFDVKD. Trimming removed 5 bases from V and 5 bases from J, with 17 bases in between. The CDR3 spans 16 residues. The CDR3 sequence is CATSAGLAGSNEKLFF. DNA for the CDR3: TGTGCCACCAGTGCTGGTCTCGCAGGGTCAAATGAAAAACTGTTTTTT.

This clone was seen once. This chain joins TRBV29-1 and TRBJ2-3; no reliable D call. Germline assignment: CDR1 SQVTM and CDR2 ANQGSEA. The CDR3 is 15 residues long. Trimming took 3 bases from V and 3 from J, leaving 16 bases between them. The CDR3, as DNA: TGCAGCGTTGACAGCCGCGAGAGAAGGACAGATACGCAGTATTTT. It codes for CSVDSRERRTDTQYF.

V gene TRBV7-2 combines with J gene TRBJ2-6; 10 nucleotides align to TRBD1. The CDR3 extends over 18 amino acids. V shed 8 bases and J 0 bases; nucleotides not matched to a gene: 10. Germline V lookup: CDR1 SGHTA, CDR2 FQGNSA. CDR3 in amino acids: CASVPPGQGSSGANVLTF. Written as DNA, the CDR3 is TGTGCCAGCGTCCCCCCGGGACAGGGGAGCTCTGGGGCCAACGTCCTGACTTTC.

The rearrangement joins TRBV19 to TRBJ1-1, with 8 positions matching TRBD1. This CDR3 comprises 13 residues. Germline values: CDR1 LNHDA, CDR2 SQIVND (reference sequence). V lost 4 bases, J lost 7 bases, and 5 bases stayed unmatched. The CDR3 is CASSTGQGDEAFF. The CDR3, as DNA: TGTGCCAGTAGTACAGGACAGGGCGATGAAGCTTTCTTT.

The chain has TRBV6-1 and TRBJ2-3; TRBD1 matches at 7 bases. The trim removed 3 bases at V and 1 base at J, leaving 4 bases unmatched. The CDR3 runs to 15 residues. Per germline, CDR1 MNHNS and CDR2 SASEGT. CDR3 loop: CASSDDGTGTDTQYF. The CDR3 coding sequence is TGTGCCAGCAGTGACGATGGGACAGGCACAGATACGCAGTATTTT.

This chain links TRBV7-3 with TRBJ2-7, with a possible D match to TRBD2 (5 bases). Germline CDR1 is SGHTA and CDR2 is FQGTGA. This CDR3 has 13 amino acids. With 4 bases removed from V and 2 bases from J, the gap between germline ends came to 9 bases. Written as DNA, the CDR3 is TGTGCCAGCAGCTCTGACGGGGCCTACGAGCAGTACTTC. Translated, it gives CASSSDGAYEQYF.